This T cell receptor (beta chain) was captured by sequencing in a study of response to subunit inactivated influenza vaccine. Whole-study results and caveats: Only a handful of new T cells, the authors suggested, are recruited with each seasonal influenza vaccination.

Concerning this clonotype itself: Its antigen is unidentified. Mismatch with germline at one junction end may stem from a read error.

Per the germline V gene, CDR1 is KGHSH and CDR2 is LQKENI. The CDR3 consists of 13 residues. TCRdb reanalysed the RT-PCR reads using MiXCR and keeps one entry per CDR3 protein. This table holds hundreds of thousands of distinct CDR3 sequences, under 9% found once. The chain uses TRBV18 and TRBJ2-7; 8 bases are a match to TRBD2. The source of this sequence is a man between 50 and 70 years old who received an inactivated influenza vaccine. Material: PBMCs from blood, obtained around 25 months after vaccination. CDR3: CASSPPGGVEQYF. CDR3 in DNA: TGTGCCAGCTCTCCCCCGGGGGGGGTCGAGCAGTACTTT.